Reported below is one T cell receptor (beta chain). The final CDR3 position lacks the conserved phenylalanine or tryptophan, pointing to a likely read error. The DNA is left out, because the CDR3 cannot be placed on it with certainty; the CDR3 is given as TCRdb lists it. Sequencing was performed with immunoSEQ multiplex PCR; in TCRdb, only in-frame clones are kept and a portion is missing. The sample carries 250,000 to 400,000 clones, approximately 88% recorded once. This sample was included in a study of blood T cell repertoires in COVID-19. The sequenced sample consisted of peripheral blood. The receptor's source is a woman aged 25-40 years with COVID-19, enrolled during active disease.

CDR3 residues: CSVRGQPDRGI. The chain has TRBV20-1 and TRBJ1-2; the table assigns TRBD1, which was not confirmed against the DNA. The CDR3 spans 11 residues, counting both ends. Per germline, CDR1 DFQATT and CDR2 SNEGSKA (reference sequence).